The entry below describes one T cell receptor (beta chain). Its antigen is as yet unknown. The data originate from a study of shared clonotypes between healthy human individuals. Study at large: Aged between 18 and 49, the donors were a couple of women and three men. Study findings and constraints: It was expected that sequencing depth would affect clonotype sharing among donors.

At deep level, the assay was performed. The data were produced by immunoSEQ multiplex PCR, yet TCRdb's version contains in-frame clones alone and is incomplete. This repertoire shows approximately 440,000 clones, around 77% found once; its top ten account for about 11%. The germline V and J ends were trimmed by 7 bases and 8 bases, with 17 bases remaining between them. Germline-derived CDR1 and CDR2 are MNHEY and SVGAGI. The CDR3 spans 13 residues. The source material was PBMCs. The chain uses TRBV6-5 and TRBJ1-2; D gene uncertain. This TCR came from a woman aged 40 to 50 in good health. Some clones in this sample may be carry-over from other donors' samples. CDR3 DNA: TGTGCCAGCACCCGAGACACGAGCCTAGGCTACACCTTC. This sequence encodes CASTRDTSLGYTF.